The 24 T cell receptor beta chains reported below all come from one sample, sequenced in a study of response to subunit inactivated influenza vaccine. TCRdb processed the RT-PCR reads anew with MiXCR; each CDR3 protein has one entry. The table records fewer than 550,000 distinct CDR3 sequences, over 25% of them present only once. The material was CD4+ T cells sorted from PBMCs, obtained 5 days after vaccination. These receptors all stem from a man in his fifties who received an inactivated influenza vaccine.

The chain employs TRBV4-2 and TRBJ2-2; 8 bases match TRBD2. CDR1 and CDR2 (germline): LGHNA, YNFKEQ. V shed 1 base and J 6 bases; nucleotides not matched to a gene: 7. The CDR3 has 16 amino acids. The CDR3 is CASSQGDGRAPGELFF. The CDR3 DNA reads TGTGCCAGCAGCCAAGGGGACGGGAGGGCCCCCGGGGAGCTGTTTTTT.

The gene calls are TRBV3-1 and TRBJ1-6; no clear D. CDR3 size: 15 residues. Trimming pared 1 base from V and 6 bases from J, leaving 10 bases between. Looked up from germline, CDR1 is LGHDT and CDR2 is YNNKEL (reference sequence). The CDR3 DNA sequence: TGTGCCAGCAGCCAAGGTCGCAGTAGTAATTCACCCCTCCACTTT. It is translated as CASSQGRSSNSPLHF.

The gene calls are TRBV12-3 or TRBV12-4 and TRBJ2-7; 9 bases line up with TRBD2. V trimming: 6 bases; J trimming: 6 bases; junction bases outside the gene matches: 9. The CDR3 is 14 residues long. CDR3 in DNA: TGTGCCAGCAGGAAATTAGCGGGGGTCGGCGAGCAGTACTTC. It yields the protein CASRKLAGVGEQYF.

The CDR3 spells CSATGDSYEQYF. CDR3 bases: TGCAGTGCTACTGGGGATTCCTACGAGCAGTACTTC. J is TRBJ2-7 and V is TRBV20-1; D unclear. V was shortened by 4 bases and J by 1 base, with 8 bases between the two germline ends. The CDR3 runs 12 residues. The germline CDR1 and CDR2 sequences are DFQATT and SNEGSKA (reference sequence).

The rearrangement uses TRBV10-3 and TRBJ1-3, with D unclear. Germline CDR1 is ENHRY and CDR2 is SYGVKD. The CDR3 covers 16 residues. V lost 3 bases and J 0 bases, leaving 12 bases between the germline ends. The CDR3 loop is CAISDGSQSSGNTIYF. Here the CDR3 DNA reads TGTGCCATCAGTGACGGAAGTCAGAGCTCTGGAAACACCATATATTTT.

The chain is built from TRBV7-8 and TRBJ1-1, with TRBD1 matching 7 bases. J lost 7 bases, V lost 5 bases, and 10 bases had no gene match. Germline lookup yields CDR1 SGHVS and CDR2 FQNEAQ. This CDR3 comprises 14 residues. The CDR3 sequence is CASSQGVRGGEAFF. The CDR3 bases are TGTGCCAGCAGCCAGGGGGTCAGGGGCGGTGAAGCTTTCTTT.

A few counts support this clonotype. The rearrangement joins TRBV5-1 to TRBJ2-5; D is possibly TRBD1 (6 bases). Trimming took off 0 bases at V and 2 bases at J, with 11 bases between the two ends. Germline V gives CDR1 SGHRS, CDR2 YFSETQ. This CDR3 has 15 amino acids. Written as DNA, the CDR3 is TGCGCCAGCAGCTTGGCTGGGACAAATCAAGAGACCCAGTACTTC. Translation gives CASSLAGTNQETQYF.

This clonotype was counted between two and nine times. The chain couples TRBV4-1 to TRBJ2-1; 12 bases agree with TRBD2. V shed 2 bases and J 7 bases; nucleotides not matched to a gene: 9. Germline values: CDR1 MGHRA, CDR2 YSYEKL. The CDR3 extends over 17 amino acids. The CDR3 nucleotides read TGCGCCAGCAGCCAAAGATATGCTAGCGGGGGGGAGAATGAGCAGTTCTTC. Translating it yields CASSQRYASGGENEQFF.

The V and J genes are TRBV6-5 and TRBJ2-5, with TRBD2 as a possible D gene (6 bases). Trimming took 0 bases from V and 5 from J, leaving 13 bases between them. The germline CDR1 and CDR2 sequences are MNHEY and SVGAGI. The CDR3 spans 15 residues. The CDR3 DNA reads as TGTGCCAGCAGTTACTCGTTGGGGGGTGTGGAGACCCAGTACTTC. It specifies CASSYSLGGVETQYF.

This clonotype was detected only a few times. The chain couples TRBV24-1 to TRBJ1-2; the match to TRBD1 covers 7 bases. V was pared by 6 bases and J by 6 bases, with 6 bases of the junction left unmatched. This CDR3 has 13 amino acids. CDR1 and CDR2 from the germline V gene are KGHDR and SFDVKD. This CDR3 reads CATSPTGRNGYTF. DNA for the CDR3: TGTGCCACCAGTCCGACAGGGAGAAATGGCTACACCTTC.

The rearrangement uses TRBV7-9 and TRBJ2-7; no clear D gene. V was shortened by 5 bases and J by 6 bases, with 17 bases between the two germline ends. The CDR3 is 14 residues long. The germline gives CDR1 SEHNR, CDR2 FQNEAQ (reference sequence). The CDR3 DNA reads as TGTGCCAGCAGCCCCCAGCCTAATACGGCCGAGCAGTACTTC. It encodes CASSPQPNTAEQYF.

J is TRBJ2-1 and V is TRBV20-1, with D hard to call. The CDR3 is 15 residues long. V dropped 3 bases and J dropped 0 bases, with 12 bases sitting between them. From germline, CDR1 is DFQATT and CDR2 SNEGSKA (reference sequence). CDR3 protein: CSARAQSYSYNEQFF. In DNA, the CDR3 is TGCAGTGCTAGGGCTCAAAGTTACTCCTACAATGAGCAGTTCTTC.

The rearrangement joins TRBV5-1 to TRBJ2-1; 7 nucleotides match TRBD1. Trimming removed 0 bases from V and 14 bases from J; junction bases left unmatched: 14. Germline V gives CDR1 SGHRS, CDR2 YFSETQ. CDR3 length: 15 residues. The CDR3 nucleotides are TGCGCCAGCAGCTTGGGGGCGCTACAGGGGCAGGAGGAGTTCTTC. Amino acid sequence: CASSLGALQGQEEFF.

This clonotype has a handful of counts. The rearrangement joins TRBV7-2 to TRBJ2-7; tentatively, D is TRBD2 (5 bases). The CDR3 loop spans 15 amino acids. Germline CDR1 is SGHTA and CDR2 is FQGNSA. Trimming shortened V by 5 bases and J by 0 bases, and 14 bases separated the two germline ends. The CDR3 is CASSPRAGLSYEQYF. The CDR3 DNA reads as TGTGCCAGCAGCCCCCGCGCGGGCCTCTCCTACGAGCAGTACTTC. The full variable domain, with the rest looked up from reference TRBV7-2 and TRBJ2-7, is GAGVSQSPSNKVTEKGKDVELRCDPISGHTALYWYRQSLGQGLEFLIYFQGNSAPDKSGLPSDRFSAERTGGSVSTLTIQRTQQEDSAVYLCASSPRAGLSYEQYFGPGTRLTVT.

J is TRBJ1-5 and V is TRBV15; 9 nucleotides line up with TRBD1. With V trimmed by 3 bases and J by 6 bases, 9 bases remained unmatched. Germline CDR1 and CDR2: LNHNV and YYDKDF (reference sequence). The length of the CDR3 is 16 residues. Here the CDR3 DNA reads TGTGCCACCAGCAGGGATAGGACAGGGGTTGGTCAGCCCCAGCATTTT. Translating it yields CATSRDRTGVGQPQHF.

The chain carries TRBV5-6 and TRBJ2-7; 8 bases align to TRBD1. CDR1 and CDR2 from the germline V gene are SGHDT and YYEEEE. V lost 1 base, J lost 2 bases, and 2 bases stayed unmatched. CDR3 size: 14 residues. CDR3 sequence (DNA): TGTGCCAGCAGCTTGTTGGACAGGGCCTACGAGCAGTACTTC. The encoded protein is CASSLLDRAYEQYF.

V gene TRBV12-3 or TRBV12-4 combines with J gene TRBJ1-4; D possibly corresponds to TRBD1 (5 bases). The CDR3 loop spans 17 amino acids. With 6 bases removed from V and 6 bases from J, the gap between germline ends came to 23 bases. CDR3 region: CASSPGAGSGLYEKLFF. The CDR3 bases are TGTGCCAGCAGCCCTGGGGCAGGGAGCGGCTTGTATGAAAAACTGTTTTTT.

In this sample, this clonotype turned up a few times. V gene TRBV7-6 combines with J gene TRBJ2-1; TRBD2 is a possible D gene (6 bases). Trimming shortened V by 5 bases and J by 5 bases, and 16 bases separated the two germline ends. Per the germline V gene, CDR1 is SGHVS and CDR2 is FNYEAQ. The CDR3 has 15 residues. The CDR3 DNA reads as TGTGCCAGCAGCCCGGTCCCTAGCGTGGACAATGAGCAGTTCTTC. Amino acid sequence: CASSPVPSVDNEQFF.

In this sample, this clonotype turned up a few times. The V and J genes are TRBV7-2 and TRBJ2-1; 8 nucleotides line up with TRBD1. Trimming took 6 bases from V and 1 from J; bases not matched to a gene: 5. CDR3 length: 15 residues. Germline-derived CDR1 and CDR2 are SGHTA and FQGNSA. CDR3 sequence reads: CASRGQGASYNEQFF. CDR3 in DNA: TGTGCCAGCAGGGGGCAGGGGGCTTCCTACAATGAGCAGTTCTTC.

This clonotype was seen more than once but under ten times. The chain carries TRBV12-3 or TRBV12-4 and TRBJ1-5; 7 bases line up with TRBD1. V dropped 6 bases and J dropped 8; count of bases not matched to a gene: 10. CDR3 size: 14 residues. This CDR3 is CASRPTGSYEPQHF. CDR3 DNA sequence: TGTGCCAGCAGACCGACAGGGAGCTATGAGCCCCAGCATTTT.

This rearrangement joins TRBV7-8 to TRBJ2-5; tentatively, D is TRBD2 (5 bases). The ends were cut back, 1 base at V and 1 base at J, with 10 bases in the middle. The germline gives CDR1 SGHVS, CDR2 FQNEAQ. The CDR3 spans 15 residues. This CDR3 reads CASSLGASFQETQYF. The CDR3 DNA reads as TGTGCCAGCAGCTTAGGGGCTAGCTTCCAAGAGACCCAGTACTTC.

This CDR3 is CSAPNRDSSYEQYF. CDR3 bases: TGCAGTGCTCCCAACAGGGATAGCTCCTACGAGCAGTACTTC. V gene TRBV20-1 combines with J gene TRBJ2-7, with D perhaps TRBD1 (6 bases). CDR3 length equals 14 residues. The V and J ends lost 5 bases and 0 bases respectively, with 14 bases between them. CDR1 and CDR2 (germline): DFQATT, SNEGSKA (reference sequence).

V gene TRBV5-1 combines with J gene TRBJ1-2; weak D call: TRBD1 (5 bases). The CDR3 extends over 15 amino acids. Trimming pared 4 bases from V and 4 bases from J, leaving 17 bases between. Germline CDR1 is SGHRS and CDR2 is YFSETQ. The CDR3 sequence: CASSTHSGGSYGYTF. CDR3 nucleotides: TGCGCCAGCAGCACACATTCCGGGGGAAGCTATGGCTACACCTTC.

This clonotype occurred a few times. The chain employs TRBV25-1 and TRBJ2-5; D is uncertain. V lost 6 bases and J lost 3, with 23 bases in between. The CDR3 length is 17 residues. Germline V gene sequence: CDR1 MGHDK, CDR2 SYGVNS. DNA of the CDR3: TGTGCCAGCAGCTTTCGAACTCTTAGCAAGAGAGAAGAGACCCAGTACTTC. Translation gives CASSFRTLSKREETQYF.